This T cell receptor (beta chain) came from a study of post-analysis software for immune sequencing data. Whole-study context: The disease courses covered relapsing-remitting, secondary progressive and progressive-relapsing multiple sclerosis.

This clonotype was observed a handful of times. No antigen is known for it. There are 14 residues in the CDR3. Germline CDR1 ENHRY, CDR2 SYGVKD. The J segment lost 3 bases and the V segment lost 11 bases, leaving 10 bases of the junction unmatched. Unique molecular identifiers had been added to the TCR beta cDNA libraries. Via MiXCR, TCRdb re-called the PCR reads, giving one row per CDR3 protein. The data contain fewer than 550,000 distinct CDR3 sequences, roughly 34% of them singletons. Study-level findings and limits: TRBV5-6, TRBV5-1 and TRBV20-1 were among several TRBV segments more frequent in patients than controls.

The material sequenced was blood. This sequence joins TRBV10-3 and TRBJ2-3; TRBD2 aligns across 8 bases. This TCR was sampled from a girl aged 2 to 17 with multiple sclerosis. For the CDR3, the DNA is TGTGCCGTCCGCCGGGGGGGAGGTACAGATACGCAGTATTTT. Its translation: CAVRRGGGTDTQYF.